These 6 T cell receptor beta chains originate from one sample sequenced in a study of blood T cell repertoires in COVID-19. The data were produced by immunoSEQ multiplex PCR, yet TCRdb's version contains in-frame clones alone and is incomplete. The sample lists about 130,000 clones; about 85% were seen once. Sequencing used peripheral blood. The receptors come from a woman in her 70s with COVID-19, enrolled during active disease.

The chain combines TRBV4-3 with TRBJ1-1; the D is unclear. The CDR3 covers 12 residues. Deletions cut 3 bases from V and 7 bases from J, with 9 bases between. CDR1 is LGHNA, CDR2 YSLEER, per germline. The CDR3 region has the DNA TGCGCCAGCAGCCAGGAGGGCGGTGAAGCTTTCTTT. This translates into CASSQEGGEAFF.

This clone was detected a few times. The chain combines TRBV21-1 with TRBJ1-2; no check of the table's D call, TRBD1, against the DNA was made. TRBV21-1 is deemed a pseudogene. The CDR3 runs to 14 residues. CDR3 region: CASSSHTGSRGYTF. The DNA for the CDR3 is TGTGCCAGCAGCAGCCATACAGGGTCTCGTGGCTACACCTTC.

The chain joins TRBV7-9 to TRBJ1-3, with unresolved D. Between the trimmed V and J ends, which lost 9 bases and 4 bases, there was a span of 10 bases. Germline assignment: CDR1 SEHNR and CDR2 FQNEAQ (reference sequence). This CDR3 comprises 12 residues. The CDR3 DNA is TGTGCCAGTGATGGCCGCGGAAACACCATATATTTT. Translation gives CASDGRGNTIYF.

The chain couples TRBV7-2 to TRBJ1-2; a weak D match, TRBD1 (6 bases). CDR3 size: 15 residues. From germline, CDR1 is SGHTA and CDR2 FQGNSA. The V gene lost 3 bases and the J gene lost 4 bases, with 15 bases spanning the gap. CDR3 loop: CASSLGGRSLYGYTF. For the CDR3, the DNA is TGTGCCAGCAGCTTGGGGGGGCGGTCCCTCTATGGCTACACCTTC.

The chain carries TRBV14 and TRBJ1-2, with TRBD1 as a possible D gene (5 bases). CDR1 is SGHDN, CDR2 FVKESK, per germline. This CDR3 region has 13 residues. Trimming cost V 4 bases and J 8 bases, with 14 bases left between them. Here the CDR3 DNA reads TGTGCCAGCAGCCGCGAACAGGTGGGGGGCTACACCTTC. It is translated as CASSREQVGGYTF.

The CDR3 DNA follows: TGCGCCAGCAGCCAAGATCCCCTGACAGGGCGCTCACCCCTCCACTTT. It is translated as CASSQDPLTGRSPLHF. The V gene is TRBV4-3, the J gene TRBJ1-6, with TRBD1 matching 7 bases. The germline V gene has CDR1 LGHNA and CDR2 YSLEER. The CDR3 is made up of 16 amino acids. Trimming took 0 bases from V and 10 from J; bases not matched to a gene: 9.